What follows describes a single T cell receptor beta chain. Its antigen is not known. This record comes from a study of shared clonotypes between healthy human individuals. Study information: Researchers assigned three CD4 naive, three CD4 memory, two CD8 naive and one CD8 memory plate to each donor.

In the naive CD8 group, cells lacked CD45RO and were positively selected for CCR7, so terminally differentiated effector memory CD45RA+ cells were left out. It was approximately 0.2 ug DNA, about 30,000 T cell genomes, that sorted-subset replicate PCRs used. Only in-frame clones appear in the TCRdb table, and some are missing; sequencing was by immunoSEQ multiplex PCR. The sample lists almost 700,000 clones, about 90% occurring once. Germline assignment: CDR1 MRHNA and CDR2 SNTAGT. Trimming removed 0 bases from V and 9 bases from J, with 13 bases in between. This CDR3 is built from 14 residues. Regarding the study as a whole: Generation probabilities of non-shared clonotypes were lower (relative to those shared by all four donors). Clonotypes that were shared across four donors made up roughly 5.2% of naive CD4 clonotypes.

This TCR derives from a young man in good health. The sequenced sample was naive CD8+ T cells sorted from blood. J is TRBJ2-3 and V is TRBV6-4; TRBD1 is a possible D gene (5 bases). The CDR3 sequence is CASSDSMGPTTQYF. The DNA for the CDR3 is TGTGCCAGCAGTGACTCGATGGGGCCGACGACGCAGTATTTT.